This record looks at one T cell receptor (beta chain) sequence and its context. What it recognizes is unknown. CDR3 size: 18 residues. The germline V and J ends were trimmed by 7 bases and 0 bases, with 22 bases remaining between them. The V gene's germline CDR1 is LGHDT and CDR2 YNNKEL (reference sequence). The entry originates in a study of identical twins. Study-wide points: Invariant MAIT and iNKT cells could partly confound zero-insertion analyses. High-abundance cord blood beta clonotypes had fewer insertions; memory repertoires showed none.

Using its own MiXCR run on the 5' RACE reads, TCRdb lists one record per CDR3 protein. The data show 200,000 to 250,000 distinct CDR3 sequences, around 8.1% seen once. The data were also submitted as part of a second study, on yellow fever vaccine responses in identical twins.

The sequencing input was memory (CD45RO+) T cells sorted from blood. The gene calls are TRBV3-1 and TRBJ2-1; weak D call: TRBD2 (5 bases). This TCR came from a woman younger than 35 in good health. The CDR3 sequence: CASTIRYRGQFSYNEQFF. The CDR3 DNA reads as TGTGCCAGCACTATACGGTATCGAGGGCAGTTCTCCTACAATGAGCAGTTCTTC.